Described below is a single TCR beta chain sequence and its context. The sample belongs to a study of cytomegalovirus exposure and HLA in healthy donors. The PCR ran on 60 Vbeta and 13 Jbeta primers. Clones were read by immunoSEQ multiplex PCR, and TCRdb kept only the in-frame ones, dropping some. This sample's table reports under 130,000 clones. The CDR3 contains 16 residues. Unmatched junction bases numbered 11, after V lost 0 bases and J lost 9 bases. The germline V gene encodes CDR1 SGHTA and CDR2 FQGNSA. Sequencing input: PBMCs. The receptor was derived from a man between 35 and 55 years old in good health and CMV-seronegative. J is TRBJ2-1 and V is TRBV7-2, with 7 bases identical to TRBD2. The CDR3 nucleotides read TGTGCCAGCAGCTTAGCAGGCAGGGTGGGGAGGGGTGAGCAGTTCTTC. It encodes CASSLAGRVGRGEQFF. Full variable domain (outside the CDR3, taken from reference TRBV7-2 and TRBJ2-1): GAGVSQSPSNKVTEKGKDVELRCDPISGHTALYWYRQSLGQGLEFLIYFQGNSAPDKSGLPSDRFSAERTGGSVSTLTIQRTQQEDSAVYLCASSLAGRVGRGEQFFGPGTRLTVL.